This TCR beta chain was identified during a study of blood T cell repertoires in COVID-19. At the level of the study: There were acute and convalescent COVID-19 samples, and they came from the United States, Italy and Spain.

This CDR3 is built from 14 residues. J was trimmed by 5 bases and V by 3 bases; bases with no gene match: 6. Germline CDR1 reads MNHEY; CDR2 reads SMNVEV (reference sequence). Seattle researchers signed up patients amid active infection and tracked them longitudinally. In the study's own analysis: From reference gene primer amplification, estimates of nucleated cell counts were derived. The protocol was immunoSEQ multiplex PCR, while the TCRdb copy is restricted to in-frame clones and leaves out a portion. Clone size and V and J calls were adopted from that table, with D and trimming inferred from the DNA. Of about 370,000 clones listed, approximately 87% are singletons.

The sample consisted of peripheral blood. The chain uses TRBV27 and TRBJ2-7, with TRBD2 matching over 8 bases. The receptor was isolated from a woman aged 30 to 39 with COVID-19, enrolled during active disease. In DNA, the CDR3 is TGTGCCAGCAGTTTCGGGGGGGCCCCGAACGAGCAGTACTTC. Its protein is CASSFGGAPNEQYF.